This TCR beta chain is from a study of blood T cell repertoires in COVID-19. Study-level background: Italy, Spain and the United States were the sources of the convalescent and acute COVID-19 samples. PBMCs, B-cell-depleted T cells, or T cells provided the cDNA or gDNA that made up the material.

This CDR3 contains 16 residues. Trimming removed 4 bases from V and 4 bases from J; junction bases left unmatched: 9. In germline, CDR1 is MGHRA, CDR2 YSYEKL. The table came from immunoSEQ multiplex PCR; TCRdb's copy has only in-frame clones and leaves some out. Here the sample spans 250,000 to 350,000 clones, less than 90% being singletons. The V gene is TRBV4-1, the J gene TRBJ2-3, with 9 bases lining up with TRBD1. This sequence originates from an older woman with COVID-19, enrolled during active disease. The specimen sequenced was peripheral blood. CDR3 loop: CASSLLPTGGADTQYF. In nucleotides, the CDR3 is TGCGCCAGCAGCCTCTTACCGACAGGGGGGGCAGATACGCAGTATTTT.